This TCR beta chain was sequenced for a study of graft-versus-host responses after intestinal transplantation. Study context: Multivisceral, liver-intestinal, or isolated intestinal transplants were received by the recipients. All recipients were given anti-thymocyte globulin induction, and tacrolimus and steroids were then administered for around three years. Study observations and caveats: GvH clonotypes were identified within recipient marrow, with a subset emerging first in ileum or blood. Circulating GvH clones peaking coincided with falling HvG clones soon after transplant.

Clones were sequenced by immunoSEQ multiplex PCR, and TCRdb holds only the in-frame ones, with some missing. The sample contains about 88,000 clones, around nine tenths of which appear only once. A remark on this clone: The antigen is not known.

Germline-derived CDR1 and CDR2 are MNHEY and SMNVEV (reference sequence). The CDR3 length is 13 residues. The J segment lost 5 bases and the V segment lost 3 bases, leaving 3 bases of the junction unmatched. V is TRBV27 and J is TRBJ1-2; TRBD1 matches at 7 bases. Source: unstimulated CD4+ T cells sorted from spleen or lymph node cells, taken before intestinal transplant. The TCR comes from a human donor who received an intestinal transplant. CDR3 residues: CASSFGTAYGYTF. In DNA, the CDR3 is TGTGCCAGCAGTTTCGGGACAGCGTATGGCTACACCTTC.